The present T cell receptor beta chain was sequenced within a study of control samples from healthy donors and cancer patients. The CDR3 consists of 15 residues. CDR1 SNHLY and CDR2 FYNNEI come from the germline V gene. J was trimmed by 3 bases and V by 8 bases; bases with no gene match: 12. Only in-frame clones appear in the TCRdb table, and some are missing; sequencing was by immunoSEQ multiplex PCR. There are about 130,000 clones in the sample; over 90% occur only once, and 14% lies in the top ten. The clonotype originates from a man aged 60-69 years with colorectal cancer. The material sequenced was PBMCs. This rearrangement joins TRBV2 to TRBJ1-2; 7 bases map to TRBD1. CDR3 protein: CASRSNTGVYYGYTF. The CDR3 DNA is TGTGCCAGCCGTAGTAATACAGGGGTTTACTATGGCTACACCTTC.